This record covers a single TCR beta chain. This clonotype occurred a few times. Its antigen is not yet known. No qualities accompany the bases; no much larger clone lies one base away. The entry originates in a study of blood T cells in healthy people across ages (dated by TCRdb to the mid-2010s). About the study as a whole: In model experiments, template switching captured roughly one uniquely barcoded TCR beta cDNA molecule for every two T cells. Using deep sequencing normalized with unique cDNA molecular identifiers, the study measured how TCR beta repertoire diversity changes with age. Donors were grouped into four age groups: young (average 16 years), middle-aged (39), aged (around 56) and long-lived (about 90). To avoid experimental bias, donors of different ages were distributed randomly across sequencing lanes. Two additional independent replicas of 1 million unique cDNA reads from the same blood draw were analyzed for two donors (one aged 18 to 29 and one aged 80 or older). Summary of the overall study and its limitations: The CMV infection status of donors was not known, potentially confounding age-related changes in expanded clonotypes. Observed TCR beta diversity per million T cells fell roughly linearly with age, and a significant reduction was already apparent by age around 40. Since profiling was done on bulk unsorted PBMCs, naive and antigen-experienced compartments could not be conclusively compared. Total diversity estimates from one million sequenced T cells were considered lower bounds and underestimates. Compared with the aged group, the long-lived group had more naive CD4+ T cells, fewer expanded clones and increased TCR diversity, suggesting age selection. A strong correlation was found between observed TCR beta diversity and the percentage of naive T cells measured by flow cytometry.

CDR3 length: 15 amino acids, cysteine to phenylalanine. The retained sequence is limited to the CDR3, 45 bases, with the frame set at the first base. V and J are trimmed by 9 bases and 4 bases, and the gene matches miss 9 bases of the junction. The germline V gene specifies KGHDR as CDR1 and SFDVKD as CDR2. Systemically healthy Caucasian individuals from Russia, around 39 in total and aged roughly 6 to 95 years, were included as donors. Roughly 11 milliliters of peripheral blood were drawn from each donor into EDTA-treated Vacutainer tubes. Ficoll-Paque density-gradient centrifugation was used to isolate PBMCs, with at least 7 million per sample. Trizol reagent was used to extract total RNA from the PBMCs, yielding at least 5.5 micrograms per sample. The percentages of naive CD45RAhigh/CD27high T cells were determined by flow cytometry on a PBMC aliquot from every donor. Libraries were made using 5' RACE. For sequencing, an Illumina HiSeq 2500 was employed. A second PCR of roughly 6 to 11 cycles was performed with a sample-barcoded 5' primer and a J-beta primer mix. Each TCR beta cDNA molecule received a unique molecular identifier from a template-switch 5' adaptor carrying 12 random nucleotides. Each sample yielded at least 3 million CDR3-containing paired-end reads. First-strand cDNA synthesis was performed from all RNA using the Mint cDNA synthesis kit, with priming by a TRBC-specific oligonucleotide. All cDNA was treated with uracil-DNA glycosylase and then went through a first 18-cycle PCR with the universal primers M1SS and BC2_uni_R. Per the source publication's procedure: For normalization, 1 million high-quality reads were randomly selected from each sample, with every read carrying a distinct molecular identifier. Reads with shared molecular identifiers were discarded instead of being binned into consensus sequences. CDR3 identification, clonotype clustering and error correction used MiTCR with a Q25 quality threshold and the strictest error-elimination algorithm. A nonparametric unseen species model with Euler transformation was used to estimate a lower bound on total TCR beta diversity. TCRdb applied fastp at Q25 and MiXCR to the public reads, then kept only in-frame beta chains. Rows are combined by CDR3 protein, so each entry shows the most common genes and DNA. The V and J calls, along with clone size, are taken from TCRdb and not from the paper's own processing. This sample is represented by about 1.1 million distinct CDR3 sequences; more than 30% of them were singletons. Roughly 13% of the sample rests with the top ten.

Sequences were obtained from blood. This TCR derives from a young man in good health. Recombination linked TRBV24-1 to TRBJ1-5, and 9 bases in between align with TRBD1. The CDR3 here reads CATLSDRGSNQPQHF. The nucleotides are TGTGCCACCCTATCGGACAGGGGATCGAATCAGCCCCAGCATTTT.